This is a list of T cell receptor beta chains from one sample in a study of blood T cells in healthy people across ages. TCRdb re-called the 5' RACE reads through MiXCR, storing one row per CDR3 protein. The repertoire holds around 1.1 million distinct CDR3 sequences, with less than 45% as singletons. The sequenced sample was blood. Source of these receptors: a man younger than 35 in good health. Both conserved end residues are part of each CDR3. Each record gives: V gene, J gene, D gene, clone size, CDR3 protein, CDR3 DNA. A D gene is named only where the DNA matches it firmly. Clone size is not always given. Where it is, it says once, few, many or a class for expanded clones.

TRBV5-5	TRBJ2-3	-	few	CASSLAWITDTQYF	TGTGCCAGCAGCTTGGCATGGATCACAGATACGCAGTATTTT
TRBV9	TRBJ1-2	-	-	CASSGGGTAFYGYTF	TGTGCCAGCAGCGGTGGCGGGACCGCCTTCTATGGCTACACCTTC
TRBV2	TRBJ1-2	-	once	CATRPIIYGYTF	TGTGCCACCAGACCGATCATCTATGGCTACACCTTC
TRBV10-3	TRBJ1-1	-	few	CAIRATVNTEAFF	TGTGCCATCAGAGCGACAGTGAACACTGAAGCTTTCTTT
TRBV7-3	TRBJ2-2	-	once	CASSQTGTPNTGELFF	TGTGCCAGCAGCCAGACCGGGACACCCAACACCGGGGAGCTGTTTTTT
TRBV5-5	TRBJ1-4	-	few	CASSFRAGQSLEKLFF	TGTGCCAGCAGCTTTAGAGCCGGACAGTCCCTCGAAAAACTGTTTTTT
TRBV7-2	TRBJ1-2	-	few	CASSLFRTANYGYTF	TGTGCCAGCAGCTTGTTTAGGACAGCTAACTATGGCTACACCTTC
TRBV10-2	TRBJ2-5	-	-	CASSLDRWEQYF	TGCGCCAGCAGTCTCGACAGGTGGGAGCAGTACTTC
TRBV5-1	TRBJ2-3	-	-	CASSPSTYTDTQYF	TGCGCCAGCAGCCCTTCTACCTACACAGATACGCAGTATTTT
TRBV7-9	TRBJ2-3	-	few	CASSATNFGLFTDTQYF	TGTGCCAGCAGCGCAACCAACTTCGGACTGTTCACAGATACGCAGTATTTT
TRBV3-1	TRBJ2-3	TRBD2	-	CASSDKLARATDTQYF	TGTGCCAGCAGCGACAAACTAGCGAGGGCGACAGATACGCAGTATTTT
TRBV2	TRBJ2-3	TRBD2	-	CASRAVTSGHTDTQYF	TGTGCCAGCAGGGCCGTGACTAGCGGACACACAGATACGCAGTATTTT
TRBV7-9	TRBJ2-3	-	-	CASSPWEKKTDTQYF	TGTGCCAGCAGCCCCTGGGAGAAGAAAACAGATACGCAGTATTTT
TRBV12-3/TRBV12-4	TRBJ1-1	-	-	CASSLRGKNTEAFF	TGTGCCAGCAGTTTGAGGGGGAAGAACACTGAAGCTTTCTTT
TRBV27	TRBJ2-7	TRBD1	few	CASSLAGQDYEQYF	TGTGCCAGCAGTTTAGCGGGACAGGACTACGAGCAGTACTTC
TRBV15	TRBJ1-5	-	-	CATSRRVRGENQPQHF	TGTGCCACCAGCAGAAGAGTGAGGGGAGAAAATCAGCCCCAGCATTTT
TRBV28	TRBJ2-5	-	few	CASRHQGFQETQYF	TGTGCCAGCAGACATCAGGGGTTTCAAGAGACCCAGTACTTC
TRBV12-3/TRBV12-4	TRBJ2-1	-	few	CASSLDFNSYNEQFF	TGTGCCAGCAGCCTGGACTTCAACTCCTACAATGAGCAGTTCTTC
TRBV6-5	TRBJ2-1	-	few	CASLSTRSYNEQFF	TGTGCCAGTCTATCGACTCGATCCTACAATGAGCAGTTCTTC
TRBV6-1	TRBJ2-3	TRBD1	-	CASIFSLPDRDVGLENTQYF	TGTGCCAGCATCTTTTCACTCCCGGACAGGGACGTGGGTTTAGAGAATACGCAGTATTTT
TRBV20-1	TRBJ1-5	TRBD1	few	CSATPGQGGQPQHF	TGCAGTGCTACTCCGGGACAGGGAGGCCAGCCCCAGCATTTT
TRBV9	TRBJ1-1	TRBD1	-	CASSPPGGEMNTEAFF	TGTGCCAGCAGCCCTCCAGGGGGCGAGATGAACACTGAGGCTTTCTTT
TRBV7-2	TRBJ2-3	TRBD2	-	CASSLPLTSGGTTYSTDTQYF	TGTGCCAGCAGCTTACCGCTAACTAGCGGGGGGACAACCTATAGCACAGATACGCAGTATTTT
TRBV29-1	TRBJ1-5	-	-	CSVEPGVGQPQHF	TGCAGCGTTGAACCGGGAGTAGGTCAGCCCCAGCATTTT
TRBV11-2	TRBJ2-1	TRBD1	-	CACSPRTGDNEQFF	TGTGCCTGCAGCCCCCGGACAGGAGACAATGAGCAGTTCTTC
TRBV20-1	TRBJ2-3	-	few	CSARDRDGGPDTQYF	TGCAGTGCTAGAGATCGGGACGGGGGGCCAGATACGCAGTATTTT
TRBV13	TRBJ1-1	-	-	CASSPIGQDQKSEAFF	TGTGCCAGCAGCCCCATCGGGCAGGACCAGAAGAGTGAAGCTTTCTTT
TRBV25-1	TRBJ2-3	-	-	CASSEWWGTDTQYF	TGTGCCAGCAGTGAATGGTGGGGCACAGATACGCAGTATTTT
TRBV5-6	TRBJ1-5	-	few	CASSRTSNQPQHF	TGTGCCAGCAGCCGGACCAGCAATCAGCCCCAGCATTTT
TRBV6-2/TRBV6-3	TRBJ2-7	-	-	CASSDMSSYEQYF	TGTGCCAGCAGTGACATGAGCTCCTACGAGCAGTACTTC
TRBV7-9	TRBJ1-5	-	-	CASSLAGSTQAPQHF	TGTGCCAGCAGCTTAGCGGGGTCAACTCAGGCCCCCCAGCATTTT
TRBV11-2	TRBJ2-6	-	-	CASSYPPGWGANVLTF	TGTGCCAGCAGCTATCCTCCAGGGTGGGGGGCCAACGTCCTGACTTTC
TRBV12-3/TRBV12-4	TRBJ1-5	-	-	CASRSTGNRGNQPQHF	TGTGCCAGCAGAAGTACAGGGAATAGAGGTAATCAGCCCCAGCATTTT
TRBV5-1	TRBJ1-5	-	-	CASSLDGMSNQPQHF	TGCGCCAGCAGCTTGGACGGGATGAGCAATCAGCCCCAGCATTTT
TRBV6-6	TRBJ1-4	-	-	CASSFPGAANEKLFF	TGCGCCAGCAGTTTCCCTGGGGCCGCTAATGAAAAACTGTTTTTT
TRBV29-1	TRBJ1-2	-	-	CSVEGRYGHTF	TGCAGCGTTGAGGGGCGCTATGGCCACACCTTC
TRBV10-3	TRBJ2-3	-	few	CAISESTQLYTDTQYF	TGTGCCATCAGTGAGTCAACACAGTTATACACAGATACGCAGTATTTT
TRBV12-5	TRBJ1-5	-	-	CASGLLNIQPQHF	TGTGCTAGTGGCCTCCTCAATATTCAGCCCCAGCATTTT
TRBV6-5	TRBJ2-3	TRBD1	-	CASSRGGQGGDTQYF	TGTGCCAGCAGCAGAGGTGGACAGGGCGGTGATACGCAGTATTTT
TRBV13	TRBJ2-3	TRBD2	few	CASSLSGSGSNTDTQYF	TGTGCCAGCAGCCTAAGCGGTAGCGGGAGCAACACAGATACGCAGTATTTT
TRBV6-2/TRBV6-3	TRBJ2-4	-	few	CASSSALGGNIQYF	TGTGCCAGCAGTTCAGCACTTGGGGGAAACATTCAGTACTTC
TRBV7-6	TRBJ1-5	-	few	CASSGEPGENQPQHF	TGTGCCAGCAGCGGAGAACCGGGGGAAAATCAGCCCCAGCATTTT
TRBV20-1	TRBJ1-6	-	-	CSASPRGMVSPLHF	TGCAGTGCTAGTCCTAGGGGGATGGTTTCACCCCTCCACTTT
TRBV29-1	TRBJ1-2	-	many	CSVGGRRNYGYTF	TGCAGCGTCGGGGGACGTCGGAACTATGGCTACACCTTC
TRBV4-3	TRBJ1-2	-	-	CASSQLLSGDPGYTF	TGCGCCAGCAGCCAACTACTTTCAGGGGACCCAGGCTACACCTTC
TRBV5-1	TRBJ2-5	-	few	CASSLGLAITAQETQYF	TGCGCCAGCAGCTTGGGGCTCGCAATTACCGCGCAAGAGACCCAGTACTTC
TRBV5-1	TRBJ2-1	-	-	CASTMAGINEQFF	TGCGCCAGCACCATGGCCGGCATCAATGAGCAGTTCTTC
TRBV12-5	TRBJ2-1	-	few	CASAPSGNEQFF	TGTGCTAGTGCCCCCTCTGGAAATGAGCAGTTCTTC
TRBV18	TRBJ2-7	-	-	CASSPAGREQYF	TGTGCCAGCTCACCAGCAGGTCGAGAGCAGTACTTC
TRBV20-1	TRBJ2-5	-	-	CSVRSGVGRETQYF	TGCAGCGTCAGATCGGGGGTAGGGAGGGAGACCCAGTACTTC
TRBV20-1	TRBJ2-7	-	few	CSATGLSYEQYF	TGCAGTGCTACAGGACTATCTTACGAGCAGTACTTC
TRBV4-3	TRBJ2-5	-	few	CASSQDSAQGPETQYF	TGCGCCAGCAGCCAAGATTCGGCTCAGGGCCCAGAGACCCAGTACTTC
TRBV18	TRBJ2-3	TRBD1	-	CASSFAPGQDTDTQYF	TGTGCCAGCTCTTTCGCCCCGGGACAGGACACAGATACGCAGTATTTT
TRBV7-9	TRBJ2-7	-	-	CASSTSSREQYF	TGTGCCAGCAGCACCTCGTCCCGCGAGCAGTACTTC
TRBV19	TRBJ1-5	TRBD1	-	CASSKGQGADDEHF	TGTGCCAGTAGTAAGGGACAGGGGGCAGATGATGAGCATTTT
TRBV6-6	TRBJ1-5	-	few	CASSYSVQGPWPQHF	TGTGCCAGCAGTTACTCGGTCCAGGGGCCCTGGCCCCAGCATTTT
TRBV7-9	TRBJ1-1	-	once	CASSFLGWNTEAFF	TGTGCCAGCAGCTTCTTGGGGTGGAACACTGAAGCTTTCTTT
TRBV16	TRBJ1-4	-	-	CASSQFYPPQGPKNEKLFF	TGTGCCAGCAGCCAATTCTACCCCCCTCAGGGGCCGAAGAATGAAAAACTGTTTTTT
TRBV20-1	TRBJ1-5	-	once	CSAEGPALNNQPQHF	TGCAGTGCTGAGGGGCCGGCGCTTAACAATCAGCCCCAGCATTTT